This TCR beta chain was sequenced for a study of T cell responses to AZD1222 COVID-19 vaccine. General observations from the study: At 160-218 and 743-854, vaccine-associated CD4 TCRs were dominant, and they spanned spike. Clonal diversity was possibly underestimated, and white British individuals and females predominated among donors.

This CDR3 is 14 amino acids long. Per the germline V gene, CDR1 is MDHEN and CDR2 is SYDVKM. The V gene lost 2 bases and the J gene lost 10 bases, with 12 bases spanning the gap. Profiled with immunoSEQ multiplex PCR; TCRdb holds only in-frame clones, not every one. Counted here are about 92,000 clones, over 75% occurring once; the ten biggest clones make up 2.8%. About this clone itself: Antigen: not known.

The sample here was peripheral blood, taken on day 0 of AZD1222 vaccination. The gene calls are TRBV28 and TRBJ1-6; perhaps TRBD1 as D (5 bases). The sequence derives from an adult in good health. As DNA, the CDR3 is TGTGCCAGCAGTTTAAAAGCAGGGTTCTCACCCCTCCACTTT. Encoded protein: CASSLKAGFSPLHF.